The 27 T cell receptor beta chains below all came from one sample that was sequenced in a study of blood T cell repertoires in COVID-19. This table comes from immunoSEQ multiplex PCR, and its TCRdb copy is limited to in-frame clones, with some not included. The repertoire holds just over 300,000 clones, with approximately 84% as singletons. The sequencing sample was made of PBMCs or T cells enriched from blood (not recorded which). The origin of the receptors is a man aged 25 to 45 who had recovered from COVID-19.

The sample holds one count of this clone. The rearrangement uses TRBV19 and TRBJ2-3; the match to TRBD2 covers 8 bases. V shed 5 bases and J 0 bases; nucleotides not matched to a gene: 7. The CDR3 is made up of 16 amino acids. The germline V gene has CDR1 LNHDA and CDR2 SQIVND (reference sequence). In DNA form, the CDR3 reads TGTGCCAGTAGTTCCCGGACTAGCTCCAGCACAGATACGCAGTATTTT. Its protein product is CASSSRTSSSTDTQYF.

V gene TRBV7-2 combines with J gene TRBJ1-4, with D unresolved. Germline V lookup: CDR1 SGHTA, CDR2 FQGNSA. The CDR3 contains 12 residues. V lost 2 bases, J lost 11 bases, and 9 bases lay in between. The CDR3 coding sequence is TGTGCCAGCAGCTTATCCCCGGGGAAACTGTTTTTT. Translating gives CASSLSPGKLFF.

The rearrangement uses TRBV2 and TRBJ1-2; 7 bases fit TRBD1. There are 13 residues in the CDR3. Germline assignment: CDR1 SNHLY and CDR2 FYNNEI. The ends lost 5 bases at V and 7 bases at J; junction bases unmatched: 7. In nucleotides, the CDR3 is TGTGCCAGCAGTTCAGGGGGGATCTCTGGCTACACCTTC. It specifies CASSSGGISGYTF.

The chain has TRBV10-3 and TRBJ2-1; D is unresolved. The CDR3 consists of 12 residues. The V gene lost 0 bases and the J gene lost 10 bases, with 7 bases spanning the gap. CDR1 and CDR2 (germline): ENHRY, SYGVKD. The CDR3 sequence: CAISESSVEQFF. Written as DNA, the CDR3 is TGTGCCATCAGTGAGTCGTCGGTGGAGCAGTTCTTC.

This clone was counted once. The chain carries TRBV21-1 and TRBJ1-5; the table's D gene call, TRBD1, was not cross checked with the DNA. TRBV21-1 is a documented pseudogene. This CDR3 comprises 17 residues. The CDR3 sequence is CASSKGPFVLSNQPQHF. CDR3 bases: TGTGCCAGCAGCAAAGGGCCCTTTGTTTTGAGCAATCAGCCCCAGCATTTT.

The CDR3 is CASSLDSGVSTQYF. CDR3 nucleotides: TGTGCCAGCAGCTTAGATTCCGGGGTGTCTACGCAGTATTTT. V and J are TRBV11-2 and TRBJ2-3; D may be TRBD2 (5 bases). Germline V gene lookup returns CDR1 SGHAT and CDR2 FQNNGV. The CDR3 spans 14 residues. Trimming pared 0 bases from V and 8 bases from J, leaving 12 bases between.

This chain uses TRBV28 with TRBJ1-4; perhaps TRBD1 as D (5 bases). Germline loops: CDR1 MDHEN, CDR2 SYDVKM. CDR3 length: 16 amino acids. V lost 2 bases to trimming and J lost 1 base, with 11 bases between them. The CDR3 here is CASSLAGRGTNEKLFF. The DNA for the CDR3 is TGTGCCAGCAGTTTAGCAGGGCGCGGAACTAATGAAAAACTGTTTTTT.

This clone was seen just once. The chain uses TRBV5-4 and TRBJ2-5, with 10 nucleotides matching TRBD2. The germline CDR1 and CDR2 sequences are SGHNT and YYREEE (reference sequence). CDR3 length: 16 residues. V was pared by 1 base and J by 2 bases, with 5 bases of the junction left unmatched. CDR3 in amino acids: CASSLRGTSVQETQYF. CDR3 DNA: TGTGCCAGCAGCTTGCGTGGGACTAGCGTTCAAGAGACCCAGTACTTC.

The chain uses TRBV6-1 and TRBJ2-3; D is uncertain. Germline CDR1 reads MNHNS; CDR2 reads SASEGT. The CDR3 loop spans 13 amino acids. Trimming removed 3 bases at V and 8 bases at J, with 12 bases between. The CDR3, as DNA: TGTGCCAGCAGTGAGGCTCGGCGGAGTACGCAGTATTTT. It specifies CASSEARRSTQYF.

The table lists this clone with a count of one. This sequence joins TRBV6-5 and TRBJ2-7; 9 nucleotides agree with TRBD1. This CDR3 comprises 14 residues. Germline trimming cut 7 bases from V and 5 bases from J; bases unmatched to any gene: 9. The V gene's germline CDR1 is MNHEY and CDR2 SVGAGI. CDR3 bases: TGTGCCAGCACCCGGGGGACAGGGACCCACGAGCAGTACTTC. Its protein is CASTRGTGTHEQYF.

The chain uses TRBV7-2 and TRBJ2-5; 10 bases agree with TRBD2. With V trimmed by 5 bases and J by 4 bases, 7 bases remained unmatched. Per the germline V gene, CDR1 is SGHTA and CDR2 is FQGNSA. The CDR3 length is 15 residues. DNA for the CDR3: TGTGCCAGCAGCGACACTAGCGGGGTACGAGAGACCCAGTACTTC. Translated: CASSDTSGVRETQYF.

This CDR3 reads CASSLPGGTAWNTEAFF. DNA for the CDR3: TGTGCCAGCAGCTTACCGGGAGGGACAGCCTGGAACACTGAAGCTTTCTTT. V gene TRBV7-6 combines with J gene TRBJ1-1; 7 bases fit TRBD1. This CDR3 has 17 residues. J was trimmed by 1 base and V by 2 bases; bases with no gene match: 10. Germline values: CDR1 SGHVS, CDR2 FNYEAQ.

The genes are TRBV4-1 and TRBJ1-3, with TRBD1 identical over 8 bases. CDR1 and CDR2 (germline): MGHRA, YSYEKL. This CDR3 is built from 17 residues. J lost 0 bases, V lost 4 bases, and 8 bases had no gene match. This CDR3 reads CASSRLDRAGSGNTIYF. The CDR3 bases are TGCGCCAGCAGCCGACTGGACAGGGCTGGCTCTGGAAACACCATATATTTT.

This chain uses TRBV30 with TRBJ1-2, with TRBD1 matching 7 bases. CDR3 length: 13 amino acids. J gave up 6 bases and V 0 bases, and 4 bases lay outside the gene matches. CDR1 and CDR2 (germline): GTSNPN, SVGIG (reference sequence). CDR3 in DNA: TGTGCCTGGAGTGTGGCAAGGGGGCATGGCTACACCTTC. Translating it yields CAWSVARGHGYTF.

The chain is built from TRBV18 and TRBJ2-7, with 7 bases lining up with TRBD1. There are 14 residues in the CDR3. Germline V gives CDR1 KGHSH, CDR2 LQKENI. Germline trimming cut 4 bases from V and 5 bases from J; bases unmatched to any gene: 8. The CDR3 loop is CASSLLDRWDEQYF. The CDR3, as DNA: TGTGCCAGCTCACTGCTGGACAGGTGGGACGAGCAGTACTTC.

The rearrangement links TRBV29-1 to TRBJ1-2, with D unclear. This CDR3 spans 13 amino acids. V was pared by 2 bases and J by 4 bases, with 11 bases between. Germline V gene lookup returns CDR1 SQVTM and CDR2 ANQGSEA. The CDR3 spells CSVELAESYGYTF. The CDR3 region has the DNA TGCAGCGTTGAATTAGCGGAAAGCTATGGCTACACCTTC.

The V and J genes are TRBV3-1 (or the pseudogene TRBV3-2) and TRBJ2-7; 9 bases align to TRBD2. CDR3 size: 18 residues. The V and J ends lost 0 bases and 4 bases, in that order; junction bases with no gene match: 13. Germline V gene data show CDR1 as LGHDT and CDR2 as YNNKEL (reference sequence). The CDR3 spells CASSQEWGLAGRKYEQYF. In DNA, the CDR3 is TGTGCCAGCAGCCAAGAGTGGGGCCTAGCGGGACGAAAATACGAGCAGTACTTC.

This chain connects TRBV11-2 to TRBJ1-1; D is uncertain. The length of the CDR3 is 16 residues. Germline loops: CDR1 SGHAT, CDR2 FQNNGV. Trimming removed 5 bases from V and 1 base from J, with 17 bases in between. DNA for the CDR3: TGTGCCAGCAGCCCTGGGCATCTCAAACAGAACACTGAAGCTTTCTTT. The encoded protein is CASSPGHLKQNTEAFF.

The chain has TRBV30 and TRBJ1-5; the match to TRBD1 covers 7 bases. This CDR3 comprises 16 residues. J was trimmed by 0 bases and V by 3 bases; bases with no gene match: 8. Germline CDR1 is GTSNPN and CDR2 is SVGIG (reference sequence). CDR3 residues: CAWSQAPGGSNQPQHF. The CDR3, as DNA: TGTGCCTGGAGCCAGGCCCCAGGGGGTAGCAATCAGCCCCAGCATTTT.

Remarks on this clone: Its ends do not fully match the called genes, so a read error is possible. The chain has TRBV4-1 and TRBJ1-1; D is uncertain. CDR3 size: 13 residues. Germline CDR1 MGHRA, CDR2 YSYEKL. DNA for the CDR3: TGCGCCGGCAGCCGAGGATGGAACACTGAAGCTTTCTTT. Protein sequence: CAGSRGWNTEAFF.

V is TRBV5-1 and J is TRBJ2-3, with TRBD1 matching over 7 bases. Germline V CDR1 and CDR2: SGHRS, YFSETQ. CDR3 length: 15 residues. The J segment lost 2 bases and the V segment lost 4 bases, leaving 7 bases of the junction unmatched. The chain's CDR3 is CASSPRTGATDTQYF. In DNA, the CDR3 is TGCGCCAGCAGCCCCCGGACAGGAGCCACAGATACGCAGTATTTT.

This clone was picked up one time. The CDR3 bases are TGTGCCTGGAGTTCGGGACAGGGGTTGAACGGCTACACCTTC. Amino acids: CAWSSGQGLNGYTF. The rearrangement links TRBV30 to TRBJ1-2, with TRBD1 identical over 10 bases. V lost 2 bases, J lost 8 bases, and 8 bases stayed unmatched. The germline V gene encodes CDR1 GTSNPN and CDR2 SVGIG (reference sequence). The CDR3 is made up of 14 amino acids.

This clone appeared once. The rearrangement joins TRBV6-5 to TRBJ2-7; perhaps TRBD2 as D (5 bases). The CDR3 totals 14 residues. The germline V gene encodes CDR1 MNHEY and CDR2 SVGAGI. Trimming shortened V by 6 bases and J by 0 bases, and 12 bases separated the two germline ends. DNA for the CDR3: TGTGCCAGCAGCGACTATAACTACTCCTACGAGCAGTACTTC. Translated: CASSDYNYSYEQYF.

The V and J genes are TRBV21-1 and TRBJ2-4; the table assigns TRBD2, which was not confirmed against the DNA. TRBV21-1 is termed a pseudogene. The CDR3 is 13 residues long. The CDR3 loop is CASSTDSQNIQYF. CDR3 nucleotides: TGTGCCAGCAGTACCGACTCGCAAAACATTCAGTACTTC.

The chain has TRBV6-4 and TRBJ2-7, with 10 bases aligning to TRBD2. V lost 5 bases, J lost 7 bases, and 8 bases stayed unmatched. This CDR3 is 14 amino acids long. CDR1 is MRHNA, CDR2 SNTAGT, per germline. CDR3: CASSPSGGAQEQYF. The CDR3, as DNA: TGTGCCAGCAGTCCGAGCGGGGGGGCCCAAGAGCAGTACTTC.

The V call is TRBV7-2, the J call TRBJ2-6; D is ambiguous. This CDR3 is 14 amino acids long. The germline V gene has CDR1 SGHTA and CDR2 FQGNSA. The germline V and J ends were trimmed by 4 bases and 4 bases, with 8 bases remaining between them. CDR3 in amino acids: CASSSRRGANVLTF. In nucleotides, the CDR3 is TGTGCCAGCAGCTCACGTCGGGGGGCCAACGTCCTGACTTTC.

The chain employs TRBV5-4 and TRBJ1-2; the D gene is possibly TRBD1 (5 bases). CDR1 and CDR2 from the germline V gene are SGHNT and YYREEE (reference sequence). V was pared by 1 base and J by 8 bases, with 15 bases between. The CDR3 runs to 14 residues. CDR3 coding DNA: TGTGCCAGCAGCTTGATGGGGGGGACGCAGGGCTACACCTTC. As protein: CASSLMGGTQGYTF.